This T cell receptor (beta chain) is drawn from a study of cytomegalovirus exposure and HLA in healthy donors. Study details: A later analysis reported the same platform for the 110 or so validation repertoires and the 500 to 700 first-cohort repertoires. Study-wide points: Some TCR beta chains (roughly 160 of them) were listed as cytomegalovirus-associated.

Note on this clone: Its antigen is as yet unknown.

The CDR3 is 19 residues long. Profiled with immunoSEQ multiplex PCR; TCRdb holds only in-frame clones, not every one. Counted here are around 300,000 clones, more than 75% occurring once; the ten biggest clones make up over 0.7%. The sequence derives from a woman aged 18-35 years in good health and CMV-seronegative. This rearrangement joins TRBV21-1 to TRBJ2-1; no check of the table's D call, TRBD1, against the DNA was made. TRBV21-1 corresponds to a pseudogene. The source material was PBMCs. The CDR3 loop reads CASSKRKGPLVRTYNEQFF. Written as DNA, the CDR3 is TGTGCCAGCAGCAAAAGGAAGGGGCCATTAGTCAGAACCTACAATGAGCAGTTCTTC.